The 16 T cell receptor beta chains below were found in one sample sequenced in a study of Ad26.COV2.S vaccination and SARS-CoV-2 variants. Measured with immunoSEQ multiplex PCR; TCRdb has only the in-frame clones, and not every one. The sample holds about 390,000 clones; around 92% are singletons and the top ten take approximately 1.7%. Specified treatment: 15 to 20 received Ad26.COV2.S at low or high dose, single or two shots; several received placebo; per-sample allocation not given. Collection of the samples took place on day 63 after the first injection of vaccine or placebo. This material consisted of peripheral blood, taken in a trial of Ad26.COV2.S vaccine versus placebo. The receptors here all came from a person between 18 and 65 years old who received the Ad26.COV2.S COVID-19 vaccine or a placebo.

This clone appeared once. The chain recombines TRBV7-9 with TRBJ1-2; no clear D gene. V lost 1 base, J lost 7 bases, and 10 bases lay in between. Germline V gene sequence: CDR1 SEHNR, CDR2 FQNEAQ (reference sequence). This CDR3 is built from 13 residues. The CDR3 protein is CASSLGVRGGYTF. The CDR3 DNA follows: TGTGCCAGCAGCTTAGGAGTACGGGGTGGCTACACCTTC.

This rearrangement joins TRBV10-1 to TRBJ2-5; 8 nucleotides align to TRBD1. The CDR3 runs to 13 residues. Germline V gives CDR1 WNHNN, CDR2 SYGVQD (reference sequence). V was pared by 5 bases and J by 4 bases, with 3 bases of the junction left unmatched. CDR3 DNA: TGCGCCAGCAGTAGGGACAGGCGAGAGACCCAGTACTTC. Amino acid sequence: CASSRDRRETQYF.

The genes are TRBV18 and TRBJ1-3; possibly TRBD1 for D (5 bases). CDR1 is KGHSH, CDR2 LQKENI, per germline. V was cut by 2 bases and J by 0 bases, with 11 bases left in between. The CDR3 is 16 amino acids. The CDR3 DNA reads TGTGCCAGCTCACCAGACAGTTTAGTCTCTGGAAACACCATATATTTT. Translated, it gives CASSPDSLVSGNTIYF.

This clone was seen only a few times. This chain uses TRBV7-9 with TRBJ1-3; no definite D call. Between the trimmed V and J ends, which lost 7 bases and 0 bases, there was a span of 1 base. The CDR3 has 11 amino acids. Looked up from germline, CDR1 is SEHNR and CDR2 is FQNEAQ (reference sequence). CDR3 residues: CASTSGNTIYF. As DNA, the CDR3 is TGTGCCAGCACCTCTGGAAACACCATATATTTT.

This chain joins TRBV18 and TRBJ1-6; tentatively, D is TRBD1 (6 bases). From germline, CDR1 is KGHSH and CDR2 LQKENI. The CDR3 runs to 14 residues. The V end lost 3 bases, the J end lost 7 bases, and 10 bases lay between the germline ends. The CDR3 DNA reads TGTGCCAGCTCACCGGGGCAGGGGAATTCACCCCTCCACTTT. Encoded protein: CASSPGQGNSPLHF.

The rearrangement uses TRBV28 and TRBJ1-1, with D maybe TRBD1 (6 bases). Trimming stripped 3 bases from V and 6 bases from J, with 17 bases between. Per germline, CDR1 MDHEN and CDR2 SYDVKM. There are 15 residues in the CDR3. The DNA of the CDR3 is TGTGCCAGCAGTTTCGAAAGGCTGGGGGCGGCTGAAGCTTTCTTT. Its translation is CASSFERLGAAEAFF.

CDR3 bases: TGTGCCTGGAACCCGGGAGTAGCGAACGAGCAGTACTTC. Protein: CAWNPGVANEQYF. This chain connects TRBV30 to TRBJ2-7; TRBD2 is a possible D gene (6 bases). This CDR3 comprises 13 residues. Germline CDR1 and CDR2: GTSNPN and SVGIG (reference sequence). V lost 4 bases and J lost 5, with 15 bases in between. Combining the CDR3 with reference TRBV30 and TRBJ2-7 gives the whole variable domain SQTIHQWPATLVQPVGSPLSLECTVEGTSNPNLYWYRQAAGRGLQLLFYSVGIGQISSEVPQNLSASRPQDRQFILSSKKLLLSDSGFYLCAWNPGVANEQYFGPGTRLTVT.

The chain joins TRBV5-6 to TRBJ2-2; 7 positions match TRBD1. V was pared by 4 bases and J by 4 bases, with 13 bases of the junction left unmatched. CDR3 size: 17 residues. CDR1 is SGHDT and CDR2 is YYEEEE in the germline V gene. The CDR3 DNA reads as TGTGCCAGCAGCCCCCACCCCGGACAGGTGGGCACCGGGGAGCTGTTTTTT. Translation: CASSPHPGQVGTGELFF.

This rearrangement joins TRBV4-3 to TRBJ1-3; D gene uncertain. With 4 bases removed from V and 0 bases from J, the gap between germline ends came to 13 bases. Germline lookup yields CDR1 LGHNA and CDR2 YSLEER. The CDR3 is 16 amino acids. The CDR3 is CASSPWAGSSGNTIYF. The CDR3 DNA is TGCGCCAGCAGCCCGTGGGCAGGCAGCTCTGGAAACACCATATATTTT.

The gene calls are TRBV5-1 and TRBJ2-4; D is possibly TRBD2 (6 bases). The V and J ends lost 0 bases and 11 bases respectively, with 12 bases between them. CDR3 length: 13 residues. Germline V gene lookup returns CDR1 SGHRS and CDR2 YFSETQ. The CDR3 loop reads CASSLGDGGVQYF. Here the CDR3 DNA reads TGCGCCAGCAGCTTGGGGGACGGAGGGGTTCAGTACTTC.

This clone was seen a few times. The gene calls are TRBV7-9 and TRBJ2-1, with TRBD1 as a possible D gene (5 bases). Germline CDR1 reads SEHNR; CDR2 reads FQNEAQ (reference sequence). V gave up 4 bases and J gave up 0 bases, with 16 bases separating them. The CDR3 is made up of 17 amino acids. In DNA, the CDR3 is TGTGCCAGCAGCTCTCCAACAGGTGTTACCTCCTACAATGAGCAGTTCTTC. Translation: CASSSPTGVTSYNEQFF.

With respect to this clone: The same CDR3 arises from other DNA sequences in this sample as well. The genes are TRBV18 and TRBJ1-1, with 9 positions matching TRBD1. CDR1 and CDR2 (germline): KGHSH, LQKENI. V lost 6 bases and J lost 1; bases outside the gene matches: 3. CDR3 length: 14 amino acids. CDR3 sequence (DNA): TGTGCCAGCTCCCCGGGACAGGGGAACACTGAAGCTTTCTTT. Translation: CASSPGQGNTEAFF. The full variable domain, with the rest looked up from reference TRBV18 and TRBJ1-1, is NAGVMQNPRHLVRRRGQEARLRCSPMKGHSHVYWYRQLPEEGLKFMVYLQKENIIDESGMPKERFSAEFPKEGPSILRIQQVVRGDSAAYFCASSPGQGNTEAFFGQGTRLTVV.

This chain joins TRBV3-1 (or the pseudogene TRBV3-2) and TRBJ2-5; no clear D. CDR3 length: 15 amino acids. V was pared by 5 bases and J by 3 bases, with 16 bases between. Germline CDR1 is LGHDT and CDR2 is YNNKEL (reference sequence). As DNA, the CDR3 is TGTGCCAGCAGCACGCACTACCCCGAGAAAGAGACCCAGTACTTC. It is translated as CASSTHYPEKETQYF.

The DNA for the CDR3 is TGTGCCAGCAGTTACAGATCGGGTGCGCGGTACAATGAGCAGTTCTTC. Protein product: CASSYRSGARYNEQFF. The rearrangement links TRBV6-5 to TRBJ2-1; no clear D gene. V was trimmed by 2 bases and J by 4 bases, leaving 15 bases between them. Looked up from germline, CDR1 is MNHEY and CDR2 is SVGAGI. This CDR3 is built from 16 residues.

The chain couples TRBV7-9 to TRBJ1-2; D remains unclear. From germline, CDR1 is SEHNR and CDR2 FQNEAQ (reference sequence). The ends were cut back, 4 bases at V and 4 bases at J, with 13 bases in the middle. The CDR3 runs to 14 residues. In DNA form, the CDR3 reads TGTGCCAGCAGCTCTTCGGGGATCGGCTATGGCTACACCTTC. Its protein product is CASSSSGIGYGYTF.

The chain uses TRBV6-5 and TRBJ2-7; 12 nucleotides line up with TRBD2. The CDR3 contains 15 residues. With 5 bases clipped from V and 3 bases from J, the junction kept 5 bases outside the gene matches. Germline V gives CDR1 MNHEY, CDR2 SVGAGI. CDR3 DNA: TGTGCCAGCAGTACGACTAGCGGGGGACACTACGAGCAGTACTTC. Its translation is CASSTTSGGHYEQYF.